This T cell receptor (beta chain) was documented in a study of CD8+ T cells in alopecia areata. General study results and limits: Scalp sample data also include resident alphabeta T cells from normal skin.

Germline CDR1 reads SGHRS; CDR2 reads YFSETQ. V dropped 0 bases and J dropped 7 bases, with 14 bases sitting between them. CDR3 length: 14 residues. Note on this clone: Its antigen is still unknown.

TCR sequencing used cDNA made by reverse transcription of extracted RNA. TCRdb keeps only in-frame clones here, not all; method: immunoSEQ multiplex PCR. The sample carries some 110,000 clones, around 64% recorded once. The sample consisted of CD4+ T cells sorted from blood. The TCR was taken from a human donor in good health. The gene calls are TRBV5-1 and TRBJ2-7; D tentatively fits TRBD1 or TRBD2 (6 bases each). For the CDR3, the DNA is TGCGCCAGCAGCTTGGGCCAGGGGAGGAGTGAGCAGTACTTC. Protein product: CASSLGQGRSEQYF.